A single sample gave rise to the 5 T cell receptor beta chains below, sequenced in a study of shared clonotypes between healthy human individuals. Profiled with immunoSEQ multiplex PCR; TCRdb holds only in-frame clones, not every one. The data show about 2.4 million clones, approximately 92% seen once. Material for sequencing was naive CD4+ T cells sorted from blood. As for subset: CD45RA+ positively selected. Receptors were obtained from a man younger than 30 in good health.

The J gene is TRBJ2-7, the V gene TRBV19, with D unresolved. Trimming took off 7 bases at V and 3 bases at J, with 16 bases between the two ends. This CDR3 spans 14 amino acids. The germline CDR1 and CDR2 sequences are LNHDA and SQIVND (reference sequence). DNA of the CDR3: TGTGCCAGTATGGATATGGGAAACGACTACGAGCAGTACTTC. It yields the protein CASMDMGNDYEQYF.

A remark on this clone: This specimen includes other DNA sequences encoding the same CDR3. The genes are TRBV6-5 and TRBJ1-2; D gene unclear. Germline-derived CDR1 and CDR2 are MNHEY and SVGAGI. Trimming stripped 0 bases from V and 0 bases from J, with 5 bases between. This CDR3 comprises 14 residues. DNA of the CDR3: TGTGCCAGCAGTTACTCAGCGTCTAACTATGGCTACACCTTC. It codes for CASSYSASNYGYTF.

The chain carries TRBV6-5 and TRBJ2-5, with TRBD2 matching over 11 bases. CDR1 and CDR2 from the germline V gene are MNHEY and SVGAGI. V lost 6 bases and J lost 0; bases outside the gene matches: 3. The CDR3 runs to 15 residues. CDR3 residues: CASRLAGAYQETQYF. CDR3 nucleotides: TGTGCCAGCAGACTAGCGGGAGCGTACCAAGAGACCCAGTACTTC.

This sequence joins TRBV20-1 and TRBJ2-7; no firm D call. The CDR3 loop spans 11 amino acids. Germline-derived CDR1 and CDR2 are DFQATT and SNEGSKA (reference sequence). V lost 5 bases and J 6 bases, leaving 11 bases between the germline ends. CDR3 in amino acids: CSAAAGSEQYF. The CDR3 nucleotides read TGCAGTGCTGCCGCCGGATCCGAGCAGTACTTC.

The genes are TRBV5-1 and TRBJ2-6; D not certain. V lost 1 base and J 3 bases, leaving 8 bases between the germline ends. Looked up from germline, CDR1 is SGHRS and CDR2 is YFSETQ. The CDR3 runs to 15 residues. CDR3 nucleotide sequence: TGCGCCAGCAGCTTGTTTGATGGTGGGGCCAACGTCCTGACTTTC. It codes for CASSLFDGGANVLTF.